The table lists the clone carrying this T cell receptor (beta chain) with a count of one. Antigen specificity is unknown. This record belongs to a study of shared clonotypes between healthy human individuals. Study-wide results and caveats: Some naive CD4 clonotypes, around 5%, turned up in common across four donors. Clonotypes shared by all four sorted-subset donors had higher generation probabilities than non-shared clonotypes. Represented diversity (both genetic and exposure-history) was limited by the small number of donors.

This CDR3 is 14 amino acids long. Between the trimmed V and J ends, which lost 1 base and 1 base, there was a span of 7 bases. The germline V gene has CDR1 SEHNR and CDR2 FQNEAQ (reference sequence). Each PCR replicate from the sorted subsets contained around 0.2 ug DNA, which is about 31,000 T cell genomes. Profiling relied on immunoSEQ multiplex PCR, and the TCRdb table lists in-frame clones only, not all of them. The sample gives millions of clones, approximately 95% of which show up once; roughly 0.36% is in the top ten. Input material: naive CD4+ T cells from PBMCs. Stated subset: CD45RA+ positively selected. The receptor comes from a man younger than 30 in good health. Some clones in this sample may be carry-over from other donors' samples. The chain has TRBV7-9 and TRBJ2-5; D remains ambiguous. The CDR3, as DNA: TGTGCCAGCAGCTTAGTTGCATCCCAAGAGACCCAGTACTTC. This translates into CASSLVASQETQYF.